One and the same sample provided the 6 T cell receptor beta chains below, sequenced in a study of T cell responses to AZD1222 COVID-19 vaccine. Sequencing used immunoSEQ multiplex PCR; TCRdb keeps in-frame clones, though not all of them. The sample includes about 150,000 clones, approximately 91% of them seen just once. This sample comprised peripheral blood, obtained 28 days after the second dose of the MenACWY control vaccine. Every receptor here comes from an adult who received the MenACWY meningococcal vaccine as a control.

This chain connects TRBV2 to TRBJ2-5; 8 bases fit TRBD1. CDR3 length: 14 residues. The J segment lost 4 bases and the V segment lost 5 bases, leaving 6 bases of the junction unmatched. CDR1 SNHLY and CDR2 FYNNEI come from the germline V gene. The CDR3 reads CASSSRGLRETQYF. DNA for the CDR3: TGTGCCAGCAGTAGCAGGGGGCTACGAGAGACCCAGTACTTC.

The chain couples TRBV4-2 to TRBJ2-2, with 8 bases that match TRBD1. Germline loops: CDR1 LGHNA, CDR2 YNFKEQ. J gave up 4 bases and V 4 bases, and 11 bases lay outside the gene matches. CDR3 length: 17 residues. CDR3 region: CASSPELGQGLTGELFF. CDR3 nucleotides: TGTGCCAGCAGCCCAGAGCTTGGACAGGGCCTCACCGGGGAGCTGTTTTTT.

Worth noting for this clone: Other DNA sequences from this sample encode an identical CDR3 as well. The rearrangement links TRBV7-9 to TRBJ1-3; D is uncertain. The CDR3 extends over 14 amino acids. Looked up from germline, CDR1 is SEHNR and CDR2 is FQNEAQ (reference sequence). Deletions cut 1 base from V and 0 bases from J, with 4 bases between. CDR3 residues: CASSLGGSGNTIYF. CDR3 DNA sequence: TGTGCCAGCAGCTTAGGGGGCTCTGGAAACACCATATATTTT.

This sequence joins TRBV4-1 and TRBJ1-3; unclear D gene. The germline V gene has CDR1 MGHRA and CDR2 YSYEKL. The CDR3 runs 15 residues. Trimming cost V 1 base and J 4 bases, with 11 bases left between them. The CDR3 loop reads CASSQGPDGGNTIYF. Written as DNA, the CDR3 is TGCGCCAGCAGCCAAGGCCCAGACGGGGGAAACACCATATATTTT.

The V gene is TRBV29-1, the J gene TRBJ1-2; D gene unclear. The CDR3 contains 12 residues. CDR1 and CDR2 (germline): SQVTM, ANQGSEA. V gave up 4 bases and J gave up 2 bases, with 8 bases separating them. CDR3 nucleotides: TGCAGCGTTGGGACTGTAAACTATGGCTACACCTTC. Its protein product is CSVGTVNYGYTF.

The chain recombines TRBV7-6 with TRBJ1-3; 9 nucleotides agree with TRBD1. The V segment lost 5 bases and the J segment 0 bases; nucleotides outside the gene matches: 8. Germline assignment: CDR1 SGHVS and CDR2 FNYEAQ. The CDR3 extends over 17 amino acids. CDR3 nucleotide sequence: TGTGCCAGCAGCGTAGGGACAGGGAGAATCTCTGGAAACACCATATATTTT. Translated, it gives CASSVGTGRISGNTIYF. Filled out from reference TRBV7-6 and TRBJ1-3, the complete variable domain reads GAGVSQSPRYKVTKRGQDVALRCDPISGHVSLYWYRQALGQGPEFLTYFNYEAQQDKSGLPNDRFSAERPEGSISTLTIQRTEQRDSAMYRCASSVGTGRISGNTIYFGEGSWLTVV.